This T cell receptor beta chain was retrieved from a study of CD8+ T cells in alopecia areata (dated by TCRdb to between 2017 and 2018). Concerning the study at large: Treated patients were enrolled in an open-label pilot trial of oral tofacitinib at 5 to 10 mg twice daily for moderate-to-severe alopecia areata. Patients stayed on tofacitinib for 6 to 18 months and then had 6 months of follow-up off drug so that delayed response and recurrence could be assessed. The SALT score, which quantifies the percentage of affected scalp surface area, was used to measure disease severity in treated patients. To study T cell clonal expansion in alopecia areata, the researchers applied high-throughput TCRbeta sequencing to both the C3H/HeJ mouse model and human patients. Scalp tissue and sorted CD4+ and CD8+ peripheral blood T cells from patchy and totalis/universalis alopecia areata patients and from healthy controls were covered by human TCRbeta sequencing. Patients on tofacitinib were biopsied at baseline and after 4 and 24 weeks of treatment, and several of the patients also had a later scalp biopsy. Scalp clonality was compared among normal scalp (n=4), patchy alopecia areata scalp (n=8), and alopecia totalis/universalis scalp (n=8). The RNA source kit depended on sample type: the PAXgene miRNA kit for fixed scalp, the miRNeasy kit for PBMCs, and the RNeasy kit for mouse skin. immunoSEQ multiplex PCR using 35 Vbeta forward primers and 13 Jbeta reverse primers was used to amplify TCRbeta CDR3 regions.

On the study overall, not on this receptor specifically: Many expanded lesional clones were found to persist in scalp and blood during tofacitinib treatment, and relapse after treatment cessation may be partly explained by this persistence. Shared TCR sequences between patients were less evident than in mice, which may be partly attributable to HLA diversity in the patient population. Because the treated cohort was small and had just a single nonresponder, larger studies are needed to establish links between baseline CD8+ expansion and response. Scalp clonality and the number of expanded CD8+ clones among the top 100 scalp clones were significantly decreased by tofacitinib. Compared with normal scalp, lesional scalp, particularly in alopecia totalis/universalis, had higher clonality and more expanded CD8+ clones, which suggests antigenic drive. Unlike mouse skin, which is dominated by gammadelta T cells, normal human skin has resident alphabeta T cells that are also sequenced, and this complicates analysis of the scalp TCR repertoire.

Its CDR3 holds 16 amino acids, cysteine through phenylalanine. Solely the CDR3 DNA is kept, with 48 bases framed from the first base. Trimming costs V 3 bases and J 2 bases, and their ends lie 18 bases apart. Via the germline V gene, CDR1 is SGDLS and CDR2 YYNGEE. In the case of this clone: The specificity of this receptor is unknown. Per-nucleotide qualities are absent, and no much larger clonotype sits a single base away.

Library preparation used the immunoSEQ multiplex PCR assay. RNA was extracted from all samples and reverse transcribed into cDNA, which served as template for TCR sequencing. First-strand cDNA was synthesized with SuperScript III using a 2:1 mix of oligo-dT and random hexamers. Amplification bias was assessed with a synthetic immune receptor repertoire, and residual bias was removed computationally. The original methods were these. Raw reads were preprocessed to remove errors, and CDR3 was defined by IMGT conventions from the conserved cysteine to phenylalanine. Clonality was computed by normalizing Shannon entropy by log2 of the number of productive unique TCRs and subtracting the result from 1. CD4 or CD8 identity of scalp clones was inferred by cross-referencing scalp TCRbeta sequences with sorted blood CD4 and CD8 repertoires. TCRdb retrieved this table from immuneACCESS and kept in-frame rearrangements only. Not all clones are present; in checked studies, unresolved V genes account for under half, and no reason is known for the remainder. V and J calls and clone size are as listed in that table; D and trimming were resolved from the DNA. This sample has over 95,000 clones in its table, and 50% to 75% of those were observed once. 15% to 17% of the sample rests with the top ten.

The intended sense of this specimen's time point label: 4 weeks on oral tofacitinib. This specimen's treatment or condition label, per the study, means: oral pan-JAK inhibitor, 5-10 mg twice daily. Lesional scalp punch biopsies and peripheral blood were obtained from alopecia areata patients. PBMCs were isolated by density centrifugation and stained for CD3, CD4 and CD8, after which CD4+ and CD8+ T cells were sorted on a FACSAria. The TCR sequence derives from a human donor with alopecia areata. This chain joins TRBV9 to TRBJ2-7, with no D gene named confidently. The input for sequencing was CD8+ T cells sorted from blood, taken at week 4, from a patient treated with tofacitinib. The sequenced DNA is TGTGCCAGCAGCGCCTTAGACCGAGCGCCCGCCTACGAGCAGTACTTC. Translated, it gives CASSALDRAPAYEQYF.